These T cell receptor beta chains were read from a single sample in a study of T-cell memory formation after mild COVID-19. Via MiXCR, TCRdb re-called the 5' RACE reads, giving one row per CDR3 protein. Counted here are just over 400,000 distinct CDR3 sequences, 20% to 25% occurring once; the ten biggest clones make up 13%. What was sequenced was PBMCs or a T cell subset sorted from them (not recorded which). Every receptor here comes from an adult woman who had mild COVID-19 (a few samples of this study predate the infection). Cell type and time point are not known. Both conserved end residues are part of each CDR3. Fields, in order: clone size, J gene, D gene, V gene, CDR3 protein, CDR3 DNA. A D gene is named only where the DNA matches it firmly. Clone size, where shown, is once, few, many, or a class for clones that have expanded.

clone_size: few
j_call: TRBJ2-7
d_call: -
v_call: TRBV20-1
cdr3_aa: CSARGVTAYEQYF
cdr3_nt: TGCAGTGCCCGGGGAGTTACGGCCTACGAGCAGTACTTC

clone_size: few
j_call: TRBJ2-5
d_call: TRBD2
v_call: TRBV7-6
cdr3_aa: CASSSRLAGNWETQYF
cdr3_nt: TGTGCCAGCAGCTCCCGACTAGCGGGGAACTGGGAGACCCAGTACTTC

clone_size: few
j_call: TRBJ2-7
d_call: -
v_call: TRBV6-5
cdr3_aa: CASKSATLHEQYF
cdr3_nt: TGTGCCAGCAAGTCGGCAACCCTCCACGAGCAGTACTTC

clone_size: few
j_call: TRBJ1-1
d_call: TRBD1
v_call: TRBV7-2
cdr3_aa: CASSPRDRGYTEAFF
cdr3_nt: TGTGCCAGCAGCCCCCGGGACAGGGGTTACACTGAAGCTTTCTTT

clone_size: few
j_call: TRBJ1-2
d_call: -
v_call: TRBV29-1
cdr3_aa: CSVESAEDGYTF
cdr3_nt: TGCAGCGTTGAGAGTGCAGAGGATGGCTACACCTTC

clone_size: -
j_call: TRBJ2-1
d_call: -
v_call: TRBV15
cdr3_aa: CAFLGGSYNEQFF
cdr3_nt: TGTGCTTTCTTGGGGGGCTCCTACAATGAGCAGTTCTTC

clone_size: few
j_call: TRBJ2-5
d_call: TRBD2
v_call: TRBV7-2
cdr3_aa: CASSLVASGRAETQYF
cdr3_nt: TGTGCCAGCAGCTTAGTGGCTAGCGGGAGGGCGGAGACCCAGTACTTC

clone_size: few
j_call: TRBJ2-1
d_call: -
v_call: TRBV7-9
cdr3_aa: CASSVKQGAYNEQFF
cdr3_nt: TGTGCCAGCAGCGTCAAACAGGGAGCATACAATGAGCAGTTCTTC

clone_size: few
j_call: TRBJ2-3
d_call: -
v_call: TRBV20-1
cdr3_aa: CSARFERFSSPQYF
cdr3_nt: TGCAGTGCTAGGTTCGAACGGTTTTCCTCTCCGCAGTATTTT

clone_size: many
j_call: TRBJ1-2
d_call: -
v_call: TRBV4-1
cdr3_aa: CASSQGAGPNYGYTF
cdr3_nt: TGCGCCAGCAGCCAAGGCGCGGGGCCTAACTATGGCTACACCTTC

clone_size: -
j_call: TRBJ2-7
d_call: -
v_call: TRBV5-1
cdr3_aa: CASSLVRSGIHEQYF
cdr3_nt: TGCGCCAGCAGCTTGGTTCGATCGGGTATCCACGAGCAGTACTTC

clone_size: many
j_call: TRBJ2-7
d_call: -
v_call: TRBV12-3/TRBV12-4
cdr3_aa: CASSLGQTYSYEQYF
cdr3_nt: TGTGCCAGCAGTTTAGGACAGACCTACTCCTACGAGCAGTACTTC

clone_size: few
j_call: TRBJ2-5
d_call: TRBD2
v_call: TRBV5-4
cdr3_aa: CASSSRTSDQETQYF
cdr3_nt: TGTGCCAGCAGCTCCCGGACTAGCGACCAAGAGACCCAGTACTTC

clone_size: few
j_call: TRBJ2-7
d_call: -
v_call: TRBV7-9
cdr3_aa: CASSSRRGRLYEQYF
cdr3_nt: TGTGCCAGCAGCTCGAGAAGGGGGAGGCTCTACGAGCAGTACTTC

clone_size: -
j_call: TRBJ2-7
d_call: -
v_call: TRBV7-8
cdr3_aa: CASSFGVGMEEQYF
cdr3_nt: TGTGCCAGCAGCTTTGGGGTGGGAATGGAAGAGCAGTACTTC

clone_size: few
j_call: TRBJ1-4
d_call: TRBD1
v_call: TRBV5-1
cdr3_aa: CASSSQPRQGRSGNEKLFF
cdr3_nt: TGCGCCAGCAGCTCCCAACCTAGACAGGGTCGATCTGGTAATGAAAAACTGTTTTTT

clone_size: few
j_call: TRBJ2-5
d_call: TRBD1
v_call: TRBV5-1
cdr3_aa: CASSLQGAEETQYF
cdr3_nt: TGCGCCAGCAGCTTGCAGGGGGCAGAAGAGACCCAGTACTTC

clone_size: once
j_call: TRBJ2-1
d_call: TRBD2
v_call: TRBV24-1
cdr3_aa: CATSDSVSGRADEQFF
cdr3_nt: TGTGCCACCAGTGATTCGGTTAGCGGGAGGGCGGATGAGCAGTTCTTC

clone_size: -
j_call: TRBJ1-2
d_call: -
v_call: TRBV5-1
cdr3_aa: CASSAKITGSGGYTF
cdr3_nt: TGCGCCAGCAGCGCAAAGATTACCGGCTCGGGCGGCTACACCTTC

clone_size: -
j_call: TRBJ1-1
d_call: -
v_call: TRBV20-1
cdr3_aa: CSATTETEAFF
cdr3_nt: TGCAGTGCCACGACGGAGACTGAAGCTTTCTTT

clone_size: -
j_call: TRBJ1-1
d_call: -
v_call: TRBV5-6
cdr3_aa: CASSPQGIGAFF
cdr3_nt: TGTGCCAGCAGCCCCCAGGGGATAGGGGCTTTCTTT

clone_size: few
j_call: TRBJ2-1
d_call: -
v_call: TRBV7-7
cdr3_aa: CASSPDWAGGQNEQFF
cdr3_nt: TGTGCCAGCAGCCCCGACTGGGCGGGGGGACAGAATGAGCAGTTCTTC